Below, 32 T cell receptor beta chains from the same sample are listed, as sequenced in a study of blood T cell repertoires in COVID-19. The method was immunoSEQ multiplex PCR; TCRdb's version includes in-frame clones alone and lacks a portion of them. The sample lists 250,000 to 300,000 clones; nearly 90% were seen once. The sample taken for sequencing was PBMCs or T cells enriched from blood (not recorded which). The receptors shown here come from a woman between 50 and 59 years old who had been exposed to COVID-19.

The chain is built from TRBV3-1 (or the pseudogene TRBV3-2) and TRBJ1-2; 9 bases line up with TRBD1. Germline V gene data show CDR1 as LGHDT and CDR2 as YNNKEL (reference sequence). V dropped 4 bases and J dropped 2; count of bases not matched to a gene: 2. The CDR3 runs 14 residues. CDR3 sequence reads: CASSPTGGNYGYTF. The DNA for the CDR3 is TGTGCCAGCAGCCCTACAGGGGGCAACTATGGCTACACCTTC.

This clone was recorded once. This chain uses TRBV27 with TRBJ1-1; D gene ambiguous. V was cut by 8 bases and J by 10 bases, with 11 bases left in between. Germline CDR1 and CDR2: MNHEY and SMNVEV (reference sequence). This CDR3 region has 10 residues. The CDR3 bases are TGTGCCAGCTATCCCTTCGGAGCTTTCTTT. Protein product: CASYPFGAFF.

The chain couples TRBV2 to TRBJ1-1; 7 nucleotides align to TRBD1. Per the germline V gene, CDR1 is SNHLY and CDR2 is FYNNEI. This CDR3 is built from 14 residues. V lost 9 bases and J lost 0; bases outside the gene matches: 7. The chain's CDR3 is CASVGTAMNTEAFF. The CDR3 DNA reads TGTGCCAGTGTAGGGACAGCCATGAACACTGAAGCTTTCTTT. Full variable domain (remainder filled in from reference TRBV2 and TRBJ1-1): EPEVTQTPSHQVTQMGQEVILRCVPISNHLYFYWYRQILGQKVEFLVSFYNNEISEKSEIFDDQFSVERPDGSNFTLKIRSTKLEDSAMYFCASVGTAMNTEAFFGQGTRLTVV.

The chain couples TRBV5-1 to TRBJ2-1, with TRBD2 matching 11 bases. Trimming took 4 bases from V and 3 from J; bases not matched to a gene: 3. There are 15 residues in the CDR3. Germline CDR1 reads SGHRS; CDR2 reads YFSETQ. The CDR3 loop is CASSLAGGDYNEQFF. DNA of the CDR3: TGCGCCAGCAGCCTAGCGGGGGGAGACTACAATGAGCAGTTCTTC.

The chain employs TRBV2 and TRBJ2-3, with TRBD2 matching 7 bases. V lost 6 bases and J lost 4; bases outside the gene matches: 13. The CDR3 totals 16 residues. CDR1 and CDR2 (germline): SNHLY, FYNNEI. The CDR3 bases are TGTGCCAGCAGGGGCTTTGGGCTAGCGGAAGCAGATACGCAGTATTTT. Encoded protein: CASRGFGLAEADTQYF.

This clone was observed a handful of times. The V call is TRBV2, the J call TRBJ1-2; 7 nucleotides line up with TRBD1. CDR1 and CDR2 (germline): SNHLY, FYNNEI. The V and J ends lost 3 bases and 1 base, in that order; junction bases with no gene match: 8. This CDR3 has 16 amino acids. The CDR3 coding sequence is TGTGCCAGCAGTGATGGCGCAGGGGGTATTAACTATGGCTACACCTTC. It specifies CASSDGAGGINYGYTF. Looking up the rest from reference TRBV2 and TRBJ1-2 gives the full variable domain: EPEVTQTPSHQVTQMGQEVILRCVPISNHLYFYWYRQILGQKVEFLVSFYNNEISEKSEIFDDQFSVERPDGSNFTLKIRSTKLEDSAMYFCASSDGAGGINYGYTFGSGTRLTVV.

Here the CDR3 reads CAWSVATVGYGYTF. In DNA form, the CDR3 reads TGTGCCTGGAGTGTAGCGACAGTGGGATATGGCTACACCTTC. The chain couples TRBV30 to TRBJ1-2, with a tentative D call TRBD1 (5 bases). V dropped 0 bases and J dropped 5 bases, with 13 bases sitting between them. The CDR3 runs to 14 residues. Germline CDR1 reads GTSNPN; CDR2 reads SVGIG (reference sequence).

The chain links TRBV7-8 to TRBJ2-5; perhaps TRBD1 as D (6 bases). Per germline, CDR1 SGHVS and CDR2 FQNEAQ. The CDR3 has 15 amino acids. Trimming left V 5 bases short and J 4 bases short, with 17 bases between. CDR3: CASSDTQGLGETQYF. The CDR3, as DNA: TGTGCCAGCAGCGACACACAGGGTTTAGGAGAGACCCAGTACTTC.

The V call is TRBV5-1, the J call TRBJ1-3; possibly TRBD1 for D (5 bases). This CDR3 is 15 amino acids long. Deletions cut 5 bases from V and 4 bases from J, with 16 bases between. From germline, CDR1 is SGHRS and CDR2 YFSETQ. CDR3 in DNA: TGCGCCAGCAGTAACACCGGGGGGTCCGGAAACACCATATATTTT. Its protein product is CASSNTGGSGNTIYF.

This clone was detected only once. The gene calls are TRBV27 and TRBJ1-1; unclear D gene. The CDR3 runs to 14 residues. The V and J ends lost 6 bases and 1 base respectively, with 12 bases between them. Germline V lookup: CDR1 MNHEY, CDR2 SMNVEV (reference sequence). The CDR3 DNA reads as TGTGCCAGCAGACCATTCACACGGAACACTGAAGCTTTCTTT. Encoded protein: CASRPFTRNTEAFF.

This clone was found once. V and J are TRBV7-2 and TRBJ2-7; D may be TRBD2 (5 bases). Germline V lookup: CDR1 SGHTA, CDR2 FQGNSA. The CDR3 totals 13 residues. V was clipped by 7 bases and J by 0 bases, with 10 bases between them. The CDR3 DNA sequence: TGTGCCAGCAAAGCGGCCAGCTCCTACGAGCAGTACTTC. Translation: CASKAASSYEQYF.

The chain combines TRBV5-4 with TRBJ2-7, with D maybe TRBD1 (6 bases). Germline V gene sequence: CDR1 SGHNT, CDR2 YYREEE (reference sequence). The CDR3 covers 13 residues. The V end lost 4 bases, the J end lost 4 bases, and 12 bases lay between the germline ends. CDR3 sequence reads: CASSHRDTYEQYF. CDR3 DNA sequence: TGTGCCAGCAGCCACCGGGACACTTACGAGCAGTACTTC.

V and J are TRBV7-9 and TRBJ2-1; TRBD1 aligns across 7 bases. Unmatched junction bases numbered 4, after V lost 5 bases and J lost 6 bases. The CDR3 spans 13 residues. Per the germline V gene, CDR1 is SEHNR and CDR2 is FQNEAQ (reference sequence). This chain's CDR3 is CASSDRDSNEQFF. The CDR3 bases are TGTGCCAGCAGCGACCGGGACAGCAATGAGCAGTTCTTC.

The chain is built from TRBV7-2 and TRBJ1-6, with 11 bases lining up with TRBD1. CDR3 length: 14 residues. V lost 3 bases to trimming and J lost 9 bases; unmatched junction nucleotides: 1. The germline gives CDR1 SGHTA, CDR2 FQGNSA. CDR3 residues: CASSLGQGGSPLHF. Written as DNA, the CDR3 is TGTGCCAGCAGCTTGGGACAGGGGGGTTCACCCCTCCACTTT.

The chain employs TRBV5-5 and TRBJ1-2; a possible D gene is TRBD1 (5 bases). This CDR3 is built from 13 residues. Germline loops: CDR1 SGHKS, CDR2 YYEKEE (reference sequence). Trimming pared 9 bases from V and 0 bases from J, leaving 12 bases between. CDR3 region: CATSDTSNYGYTF. CDR3 DNA: TGTGCCACATCGGACACCTCTAACTATGGCTACACCTTC.

This chain uses TRBV28 with TRBJ2-7, with TRBD2 as a possible D gene (6 bases). The CDR3 runs to 13 residues. Between the trimmed V and J ends, which lost 6 bases and 3 bases, there was a span of 12 bases. From germline, CDR1 is MDHEN and CDR2 SYDVKM. In DNA, the CDR3 is TGTGCCAGCAGCCGGGAGCTGGGCTACGAGCAGTACTTC. It specifies CASSRELGYEQYF.

The chain has TRBV7-2 and TRBJ1-5; 8 nucleotides align to TRBD1. V dropped 5 bases and J dropped 8; count of bases not matched to a gene: 11. CDR1 is SGHTA and CDR2 is FQGNSA in the germline V gene. The CDR3 loop spans 15 amino acids. CDR3 sequence (DNA): TGTGCCAGCAGCCCACGACAGGGGCTCGGGGAGCCCCAGCATTTT. As protein: CASSPRQGLGEPQHF.

The gene calls are TRBV9 and TRBJ1-2; 12 bases map to TRBD1. Germline V CDR1 and CDR2: SGDLS, YYNGEE. The CDR3 has 18 amino acids. V gave up 2 bases and J gave up 2 bases; unmatched junction bases: 10. This CDR3 is CASSVAGTGGPINYGYTF. For the CDR3, the DNA is TGTGCCAGCAGCGTGGCCGGGACAGGGGGCCCCATAAACTATGGCTACACCTTC. The full variable domain, completed using reference TRBV9 and TRBJ1-2, is DSGVTQTPKHLITATGQRVTLRCSPRSGDLSVYWYQQSLDQGLQFLIQYYNGEERAKGNILERFSAQQFPDLHSELNLSSLELGDSALYFCASSVAGTGGPINYGYTFGSGTRLTVV.

This chain joins TRBV7-2 and TRBJ1-2, with D uncertain. Germline loops: CDR1 SGHTA, CDR2 FQGNSA. V lost 5 bases and J lost 7, with 23 bases in between. The CDR3 is made up of 16 amino acids. The CDR3 reads CASSAGLVGSIGGYTF. The CDR3, as DNA: TGTGCCAGCAGCGCCGGGTTAGTCGGATCTATTGGTGGCTACACCTTC.

Here the CDR3 reads CASSVGGGNSPLHF. The CDR3 bases are TGTGCCAGCAGCGTAGGAGGGGGTAATTCACCCCTCCACTTT. The chain has TRBV9 and TRBJ1-6; possibly TRBD1 for D (6 bases). The CDR3 covers 14 residues. CDR1 is SGDLS and CDR2 is YYNGEE in the germline V gene. Between the trimmed V and J ends, which lost 0 bases and 6 bases, there was a span of 7 bases. Full variable domain (outside the CDR3, taken from reference TRBV9 and TRBJ1-6): DSGVTQTPKHLITATGQRVTLRCSPRSGDLSVYWYQQSLDQGLQFLIQYYNGEERAKGNILERFSAQQFPDLHSELNLSSLELGDSALYFCASSVGGGNSPLHFGNGTRLTVT.

The CDR3 DNA reads TGTGCCAGCTCACCCCTTGAGAGGGCGAACACTGAAGCTTTCTTT. Protein product: CASSPLERANTEAFF. The genes are TRBV18 and TRBJ1-1; D gene unclear. The CDR3 contains 15 residues. V was cut by 3 bases and J by 1 base, with 12 bases left in between. The germline CDR1 and CDR2 sequences are KGHSH and LQKENI.

With respect to this clone: Germline is not matched at one junction end, which may reflect a read error. This chain joins TRBV28 and TRBJ1-5; D is ambiguous. CDR1 MDHEN and CDR2 SYDVKM come from the germline V gene. The CDR3 sequence is 12 residues long. CDR3 sequence (DNA): TGTGCCAGCAGCCCCTTAAATCTGCCCCAGCATTTT. This translates into CASSPLNLPQHF. The full variable domain, rest sourced from reference TRBV28 and TRBJ1-5, is DVKVTQSSRYLVKRTGEKVFLECVQDMDHENMFWYRQDPGLGLRLIYFSYDVKMKEKGDIPEGYSVSREKKERFSLILESASTNQTSMYLCASSPLNLPQHFGDGTRLSIL.

The chain has TRBV2 and TRBJ2-3; 7 bases fit TRBD1. J gave up 5 bases and V 6 bases, and 2 bases lay outside the gene matches. Looked up from germline, CDR1 is SNHLY and CDR2 is FYNNEI. CDR3 length: 12 amino acids. CDR3 in amino acids: CASRAGGDTQYF. The CDR3 DNA follows: TGTGCCAGCAGGGCAGGGGGAGATACGCAGTATTTT. Using reference TRBV2 and TRBJ2-3 for the parts outside the CDR3, the full variable domain is EPEVTQTPSHQVTQMGQEVILRCVPISNHLYFYWYRQILGQKVEFLVSFYNNEISEKSEIFDDQFSVERPDGSNFTLKIRSTKLEDSAMYFCASRAGGDTQYFGPGTRLTVL.

The CDR3 DNA is TGTGCCAGCAGCCTGTTACAGGGGGCGCGCCGTAATTCACCCCTCCACTTT. Translating it yields CASSLLQGARRNSPLHF. V and J are TRBV5-5 and TRBJ1-6; 9 bases are shared with TRBD1. Germline loops: CDR1 SGHKS, CDR2 YYEKEE (reference sequence). The CDR3 length is 17 residues. Trimming at V came to 4 bases and at J to 6 bases, leaving 11 bases not matched to a gene.

The genes are TRBV28 and TRBJ1-6; 7 bases align to TRBD1. Per germline, CDR1 MDHEN and CDR2 SYDVKM. The CDR3 length is 14 residues. After removal of 7 bases from V and 7 bases from J, the junction contained 7 bases not matched to a gene. The CDR3 sequence is CASTVDRFNSPLHF. CDR3 sequence (DNA): TGTGCCAGCACTGTGGACAGGTTCAATTCACCCCTCCACTTT.

This clone has a single count. The chain recombines TRBV29-1 with TRBJ2-7; possibly TRBD1 for D (5 bases). This CDR3 has 14 amino acids. Germline values: CDR1 SQVTM, CDR2 ANQGSEA. V lost 4 bases and J 4 bases, leaving 17 bases between the germline ends. This chain's CDR3 is CSVAFTGSKYEQYF. DNA for the CDR3: TGCAGCGTTGCATTTACAGGATCTAAGTACGAGCAGTACTTC.

V is TRBV4-1 and J is TRBJ2-1; D is unclear. V lost 0 bases to trimming and J lost 6 bases, with 6 bases between them. The CDR3 is 13 amino acids. Germline V gene data show CDR1 as MGHRA and CDR2 as YSYEKL. The CDR3 sequence is CASSQDGSNEQFF. The CDR3 nucleotides read TGCGCCAGCAGCCAAGATGGTAGCAATGAGCAGTTCTTC.

This chain connects TRBV5-1 to TRBJ2-7, with 13 bases identical to TRBD2. Losses at the gene ends were 4 bases for V and 0 bases for J; bases not matched to a gene: 4. CDR1 is SGHRS, CDR2 YFSETQ, per germline. The CDR3 covers 16 residues. The CDR3 region is CASSKGLAGPSYEQYF. The CDR3 DNA reads as TGCGCCAGCAGCAAGGGACTAGCGGGACCCTCCTACGAGCAGTACTTC. Together with reference TRBV5-1 and TRBJ2-7, the CDR3 gives the full variable domain: KAGVTQTPRYLIKTRGQQVTLSCSPISGHRSVSWYQQTPGQGLQFLFEYFSETQRNKGNFPGRFSGRQFSNSRSEMNVSTLELGDSALYLCASSKGLAGPSYEQYFGPGTRLTVT.

The chain employs TRBV18 and TRBJ2-4; D possibly corresponds to TRBD1 (6 bases). The CDR3 is 14 residues long. With 5 bases removed from V and 7 bases from J, the gap between germline ends came to 15 bases. Germline CDR1 and CDR2: KGHSH and LQKENI. CDR3 nucleotide sequence: TGTGCCAGCTCAGAGGGACATTTGAGGAACATTCAGTACTTC. This gives the protein CASSEGHLRNIQYF. The full variable domain, its missing parts supplied by reference TRBV18 and TRBJ2-4, is NAGVMQNPRHLVRRRGQEARLRCSPMKGHSHVYWYRQLPEEGLKFMVYLQKENIIDESGMPKERFSAEFPKEGPSILRIQQVVRGDSAAYFCASSEGHLRNIQYFGAGTRLSVL.

V gene TRBV6-5 combines with J gene TRBJ1-2; 7 nucleotides align to TRBD1. The ends lost 4 bases at V and 0 bases at J; junction bases unmatched: 5. The CDR3 has 15 amino acids. Germline assignment: CDR1 MNHEY and CDR2 SVGAGI. For the CDR3, the DNA is TGTGCCAGCAGTTCCCGGGACAGATCTAACTATGGCTACACCTTC. Its translation: CASSSRDRSNYGYTF.

In its sample, this clone was seen once. The chain employs TRBV25-1 and TRBJ1-1; 11 bases are a match to TRBD1. The trim removed 5 bases at V and 4 bases at J, leaving 3 bases unmatched. Germline CDR1 reads MGHDK; CDR2 reads SYGVNS. The length of the CDR3 is 14 residues. The CDR3 DNA is TGTGCCAGCAGTCACGGGACAGGGGGCACTGAAGCTTTCTTT. Encoded protein: CASSHGTGGTEAFF. Supplemented by reference TRBV25-1 and TRBJ1-1, the full variable domain reads EADIYQTPRYLVIGTGKKITLECSQTMGHDKMYWYQQDPGMELHLIHYSYGVNSTEKGDLSSESTVSRIRTEHFPLTLESARPSHTSQYLCASSHGTGGTEAFFGQGTRLTVV.

The chain has TRBV6-1 and TRBJ2-1; D gene ambiguous. The germline gives CDR1 MNHNS, CDR2 SASEGT. Trimming removed 3 bases at V and 10 bases at J, with 7 bases between. The CDR3 runs to 11 residues. CDR3 region: CASSDRLEQFF. The CDR3 DNA sequence: TGTGCCAGCAGTGACCGACTGGAGCAGTTCTTC.